This section outlines one T cell receptor beta chain sequence together with its context. Seattle's enrolled individuals joined amid active infection and were then monitored longitudinally. Original handling: By means of reference gene primer amplification, nucleated cell counts were estimated. Using immunoSEQ multiplex PCR, the repertoire was profiled, and TCRdb retains in-frame clones only, with some absent. V and J calls and clone size are those listed in that table; D and trimming were worked out from the DNA. Found here are approximately 140,000 clones, 84% of them singletons; the top ten hold 8.5% to 9%. V gave up 3 bases and J gave up 6 bases; unmatched junction bases: 8. Germline values: CDR1 LNHDA, CDR2 SQIVND (reference sequence). CDR3 length equals 15 residues. This specimen belongs to a study of blood T cell repertoires in COVID-19. About the research overall: Acute and convalescent COVID-19 samples came from the United States, Italy and Spain. Nucleic acid was either cDNA or gDNA, and it came from T cells, B-cell-depleted T cells, or PBMCs.

J is TRBJ2-1 and V is TRBV19, with 7 bases aligning to TRBD1. This receptor was taken from a man aged 25 to 45 with COVID-19, enrolled during active disease. Sequencing was carried out using peripheral blood. The chain's CDR3 is CASSIRDSQSNEQFF. The CDR3 nucleotides are TGTGCCAGTAGTATTCGGGACAGCCAGTCCAATGAGCAGTTCTTC.